These 15 T cell receptor beta chains share one sample of origin, sequenced in a study of blood T cell repertoires in COVID-19. Sequencing was performed with immunoSEQ multiplex PCR; in TCRdb, only in-frame clones are kept and a portion is missing. The table shows around 75,000 clones, with more than 70% occurring only once. The sequencing input was peripheral blood. The receptors here all came from a man between 50 and 59 years old with COVID-19, enrolled during active disease.

The chain joins TRBV5-6 to TRBJ1-1; no clear D gene. Germline CDR1 is SGHDT and CDR2 is YYEEEE. V was trimmed by 2 bases and J by 3 bases, leaving 5 bases between them. CDR3 length: 12 amino acids. CDR3 loop: CASSLIDTEAFF. Written as DNA, the CDR3 is TGTGCCAGCAGCTTAATCGACACTGAAGCTTTCTTT. Filled out from reference TRBV5-6 and TRBJ1-1, the complete variable domain reads DAGVTQSPTHLIKTRGQQVTLRCSPKSGHDTVSWYQQALGQGPQFIFQYYEEEERQRGNFPDRFSGHQFPNYSSELNVNALLLGDSALYLCASSLIDTEAFFGQGTRLTVV.

The chain links TRBV4-3 to TRBJ2-1; 7 positions agree with TRBD2. The CDR3 consists of 16 residues. Trimming cost V 2 bases and J 2 bases; bases outside gene matches: 6. Germline V gene sequence: CDR1 LGHNA, CDR2 YSLEER. CDR3 in DNA: TGCGCCAGCAGCCAATCTGCGGGAGAACCCTACAATGAGCAGTTCTTC. Amino acids: CASSQSAGEPYNEQFF.

The chain combines TRBV12-3 or TRBV12-4 with TRBJ2-3; unclear D gene. V lost 4 bases and J lost 4, with 6 bases in between. CDR3 length: 12 amino acids. DNA for the CDR3: TGTGCCAGCAGTTACCGGGCAGATACGCAGTATTTT. This translates into CASSYRADTQYF.

CDR3 nucleotides: TGTGCCATTAGGAGGGACTCTGGAAACACCATATATTTT. Its protein product is CAIRRDSGNTIYF. This chain connects TRBV7-9 to TRBJ1-3; no firm D call. This CDR3 has 13 amino acids. Germline CDR1 is SEHNR and CDR2 is FQNEAQ (reference sequence). The ends were cut back, 10 bases at V and 0 bases at J, with 10 bases in the middle.

The table lists this clone with a few counts. The chain combines TRBV19 with TRBJ2-2; tentative D call: TRBD1 (5 bases). V dropped 2 bases and J dropped 0 bases, with 10 bases sitting between them. CDR3 length: 16 residues. Germline V gene data show CDR1 as LNHDA and CDR2 as SQIVND (reference sequence). CDR3 amino acids: CASSILGASNTGELFF. CDR3 nucleotides: TGTGCCAGTAGTATATTAGGGGCCTCGAACACCGGGGAGCTGTTTTTT.

This chain uses TRBV6-2 or TRBV6-3 with TRBJ2-5, with 11 bases fitting TRBD2. Trimming removed 5 bases from V and 5 bases from J; junction bases left unmatched: 10. CDR3 size: 16 residues. CDR1 and CDR2 from the germline V gene are MNHEY and SVGEGT. This CDR3 reads CASSALTSGVGETQYF. In nucleotides, the CDR3 is TGTGCCAGCAGTGCCTTGACTAGCGGGGTGGGGGAGACCCAGTACTTC.

The chain combines TRBV19 with TRBJ1-3, with 8 bases identical to TRBD1. The J segment lost 3 bases and the V segment lost 8 bases, leaving 12 bases of the junction unmatched. CDR3 length equals 16 residues. CDR1 LNHDA and CDR2 SQIVND come from the germline V gene (reference sequence). Written as DNA, the CDR3 is TGTGCCAGTCAAGACAGGGGATCTTCGAGTGGAAACACCATATATTTT. As protein: CASQDRGSSSGNTIYF.

This clone was observed a few times. The J gene is TRBJ1-2, the V gene TRBV2; TRBD1 agrees at 7 bases. CDR1 and CDR2 from the germline V gene are SNHLY and FYNNEI. The V segment lost 6 bases and the J segment 4 bases; nucleotides outside the gene matches: 8. CDR3 size: 14 residues. The CDR3 DNA sequence: TGTGCCAGCAGCCCAGGGGGGATTCCCTATGGCTACACCTTC. The encoded protein is CASSPGGIPYGYTF.

This sequence joins TRBV2 and TRBJ2-7; 13 nucleotides agree with TRBD2. The germline gives CDR1 SNHLY, CDR2 FYNNEI. Losses at the gene ends were 6 bases for V and 2 bases for J; bases not matched to a gene: 1. This CDR3 has 14 amino acids. CDR3 nucleotides: TGTGCCAGCAGGGGACTAGCGGGGACCTACGAGCAGTACTTC. Residues: CASRGLAGTYEQYF.

The CDR3 spells CASSATGFGDQPQHF. Here the CDR3 DNA reads TGTGCCAGCAGTGCTACAGGGTTCGGGGATCAGCCCCAGCATTTT. The rearrangement links TRBV28 to TRBJ1-5, with D perhaps TRBD1 (6 bases). Between the trimmed V and J ends, which lost 5 bases and 5 bases, there was a span of 16 bases. Germline V gene lookup returns CDR1 MDHEN and CDR2 SYDVKM. This CDR3 has 15 residues.

This chain joins TRBV3-1 (or the pseudogene TRBV3-2) and TRBJ2-3, with 12 bases that match TRBD2. Germline CDR1 LGHDT, CDR2 YNNKEL (reference sequence). CDR3 length: 16 amino acids. The V gene end was trimmed by 3 bases and the J gene end by 1 base; junction bases not matched to a gene: 2. The CDR3 protein is CASSHRTSGGTDTQYF. The CDR3 coding sequence is TGTGCCAGCAGCCACCGGACTAGCGGGGGCACAGATACGCAGTATTTT.

The gene calls are TRBV7-3 and TRBJ2-5; 11 nucleotides agree with TRBD1. CDR3 length equals 14 residues. Looked up from germline, CDR1 is SGHTA and CDR2 is FQGTGA. V lost 5 bases, J lost 5 bases, and 4 bases stayed unmatched. CDR3 nucleotides: TGTGCCAGCAGCAGGACAGGGGGCATTGAGACCCAGTACTTC. It codes for CASSRTGGIETQYF.

The J gene is TRBJ2-7, the V gene TRBV7-2; TRBD2 matches 12 bases. Germline assignment: CDR1 SGHTA and CDR2 FQGNSA. This CDR3 is 15 amino acids long. V was clipped by 4 bases and J by 2 bases; unmatched bases: 3. CDR3 sequence: CASSSTSGGTYEQYF. CDR3 nucleotide sequence: TGTGCCAGCAGCTCGACTAGCGGGGGCACCTACGAGCAGTACTTC.

The genes are TRBV7-3 and TRBJ2-1; 7 bases are shared with TRBD1. Germline loops: CDR1 SGHTA, CDR2 FQGTGA. Trimming cost V 7 bases and J 8 bases; bases outside gene matches: 17. The CDR3 runs 16 residues. CDR3 sequence reads: CASTFARDRVTHEQFF. The CDR3, as DNA: TGTGCCAGCACCTTCGCCCGTGACAGGGTGACCCATGAGCAGTTCTTC.

As DNA, the CDR3 is TGTGCCAGCTCACCACGACAGCTGGCGGGAGGGGAAGAGACCCAGTACTTC. Amino acid sequence: CASSPRQLAGGEETQYF. The chain is built from TRBV18 and TRBJ2-5; TRBD2 matches at 9 bases. The trim removed 1 base at V and 3 bases at J, leaving 9 bases unmatched. CDR1 is KGHSH, CDR2 LQKENI, per germline. The CDR3 has 17 amino acids.